This note documents a single TCR beta chain sequence. The antigen remains unidentified. TCRdb reprocessed the reads via MiXCR and lists one record per CDR3 protein. The top ten clones hold approximately 70% of a sample with about 60,000 distinct CDR3 sequences, around 34% of them seen once. This entry is derived from a study of T cell repertoires in cytomegalovirus infection. Study information: From public TCR beta signatures came an indication of both CMV infection and matching HLA type.

Germline assignment: CDR1 SNHLY and CDR2 FYNNEI. The CDR3 spans 14 residues. V shed 4 bases and J 3 bases; nucleotides not matched to a gene: 5. Overall study results and limits: Based on cumulative public TCR beta family frequency, carriers of CMV plus the relevant HLA were identified. It was HLA-C-restricted CMV-specific TCR beta clonotypes that dominated the response ex vivo.

The V call is TRBV2, the J call TRBJ1-1; 7 nucleotides align to TRBD1. This clonotype originated in a human donor in good health (CMV status not recorded). Some clones in this sample may be carry-over from other donors' samples. The sample was PBMCs, sequenced either directly or after in vitro stimulation (not recorded which). CDR3 DNA: TGTGCCAGCAGTGTGAAACAGGGGCACACTGAAGCTTTCTTT. Its protein product is CASSVKQGHTEAFF.